The rows below give T cell receptor beta chains drawn from one sample of a study of blood T cell repertoires in COVID-19. Only in-frame clones appear in the TCRdb table, and some are missing; sequencing was by immunoSEQ multiplex PCR. The table records 150,000 to 200,000 clones, around three quarters of them present only once. Material for sequencing was PBMCs or T cells enriched from blood (not recorded which). These receptors came from a woman in her seventies in a cohort exposed to, infected with or recovered from COVID-19 (not recorded which). Each CDR3 is given with its conserved first and last residue. The D gene is left open where the match is weak. Part of the rows lack a size; the others show once, few, many or a class for expanded clones.

d_call: TRBD1; j_call: TRBJ1-5; clone_size: .; v_call: TRBV28; cdr3_nt: TGTGCCAGCAGTTCCCAGGGACAGGGGGCTGGTCAGCCCCAGCATTTT; cdr3_aa: CASSSQGQGAGQPQHF
d_call: TRBD1; j_call: TRBJ2-4; clone_size: .; v_call: TRBV2; cdr3_nt: TGTGCCAGCAGTTGGGACAGGGGAATGGGCATTCAGTACTTC; cdr3_aa: CASSWDRGMGIQYF
d_call: .; j_call: TRBJ2-1; clone_size: .; v_call: TRBV20-1; cdr3_nt: TGCAGTGCCCTACTATACAATGAGCAGTTCTTC; cdr3_aa: CSALLYNEQFF
d_call: TRBD1; j_call: TRBJ2-5; clone_size: .; v_call: TRBV18; cdr3_nt: TGTGCCAGCTCACCGGGACAGGCACAAGAGACCCAGTACTTC; cdr3_aa: CASSPGQAQETQYF
d_call: .; j_call: TRBJ2-7; clone_size: .; v_call: TRBV7-2; cdr3_nt: TGTGCCAGCAGCTTAGGACTAGCCTACGAGCAGTACTTC; cdr3_aa: CASSLGLAYEQYF
d_call: .; j_call: TRBJ1-1; clone_size: .; v_call: TRBV2; cdr3_nt: TGTGCCAGCAGATCTACAGGGTTCACTGAAGCTTTCTTT; cdr3_aa: CASRSTGFTEAFF
d_call: .; j_call: TRBJ2-3; clone_size: .; v_call: TRBV9; cdr3_nt: TGTGCCAGCAGCGTGAGGCGGTCTAGCACAGATACGCAGTATTTT; cdr3_aa: CASSVRRSSTDTQYF
d_call: TRBD1; j_call: TRBJ1-1; clone_size: once; v_call: TRBV7-9; cdr3_nt: TGTGCCAGCAGCCCGACAGGGTGGAAAGCTTTCTTT; cdr3_aa: CASSPTGWKAFF
d_call: .; j_call: TRBJ2-5; clone_size: once; v_call: TRBV7-2; cdr3_nt: TGTGCCAGCAGCTTCCAGGGCGAGACCCAGTACTTC; cdr3_aa: CASSFQGETQYF
d_call: .; j_call: TRBJ1-6; clone_size: .; v_call: TRBV7-8; cdr3_nt: TGTGCCAGCAGCCCCTTGTATATTGGTCAGGGAGGCTCACCCCTCCACTTT; cdr3_aa: CASSPLYIGQGGSPLHF
d_call: TRBD1; j_call: TRBJ1-2; clone_size: once; v_call: TRBV28; cdr3_nt: TGTGCCAGCAGACCAGGGGGCGGCTATGGCTACACCTTC; cdr3_aa: CASRPGGGYGYTF
d_call: .; j_call: TRBJ2-2; clone_size: few; v_call: TRBV3-1/TRBV3-2; cdr3_nt: TGTGCCAGCAGTCAAGAAGGGGCCACCGGGGAGCTGTTTTTT; cdr3_aa: CASSQEGATGELFF
d_call: TRBD1; j_call: TRBJ1-2; clone_size: .; v_call: TRBV19; cdr3_nt: TGTGCCAGTTCATTTACCGGGACAGGGAACTATGGCTACACCTTC; cdr3_aa: CASSFTGTGNYGYTF